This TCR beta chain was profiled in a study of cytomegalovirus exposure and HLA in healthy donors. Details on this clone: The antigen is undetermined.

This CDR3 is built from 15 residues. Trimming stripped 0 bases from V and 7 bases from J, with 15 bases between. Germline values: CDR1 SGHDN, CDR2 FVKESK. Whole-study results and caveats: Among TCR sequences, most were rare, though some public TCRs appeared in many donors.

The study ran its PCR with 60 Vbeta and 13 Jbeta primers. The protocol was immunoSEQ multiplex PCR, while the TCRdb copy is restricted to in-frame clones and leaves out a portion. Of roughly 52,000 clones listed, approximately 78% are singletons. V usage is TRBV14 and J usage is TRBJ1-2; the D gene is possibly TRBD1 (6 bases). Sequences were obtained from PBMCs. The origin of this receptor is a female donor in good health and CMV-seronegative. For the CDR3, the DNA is TGTGCCAGCAGCCAAGAAGACGGCAGGGGAATTGGCTACACCTTC. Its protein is CASSQEDGRGIGYTF.